The 27 T cell receptor beta chains presented below share a single source sample, sequenced in a study of radiotherapy plus CTLA-4 blockade in lung cancer (dated by TCRdb to the late 2010s). The library was prepared using the immunoSEQ multiplex PCR assay. In its TCRdb copy, this immuneACCESS table keeps in-frame sequences only and misses some clones. Where compared with another copy, unresolved V genes explain less than half of these, and the others have no known cause. In this sample the table shows about 120,000 clones, 65% to 85% of which occur a single time. Of the sample, about 5.2% falls within the top ten clones. This specimen consisted of peripheral blood, obtained from a patient treated with radiotherapy plus ipilimumab. The origin of the receptors is a human donor with non-small cell lung cancer who had a partial response to radiotherapy plus ipilimumab.

The rearrangement links TRBV5-1 to TRBJ2-1; the D gene is possibly TRBD2 (7 bases). Trimming stripped 6 bases from V and 4 bases from J, with 17 bases between. The CDR3 has 15 amino acids. Germline CDR1 reads SGHRS; CDR2 reads YFSETQ. CDR3 region: CASKLLRGGYNEQFF. Written as DNA, the CDR3 is TGCGCCAGCAAGCTTTTAAGGGGGGGGTACAATGAGCAGTTCTTC.

This clone has a single count. The chain joins TRBV7-2 to TRBJ2-1, with D possibly being TRBD2 (6 bases). With 0 bases removed from V and 10 bases from J, the gap between germline ends came to 10 bases. This CDR3 is built from 13 residues. Germline V gives CDR1 SGHTA, CDR2 FQGNSA. The CDR3 region is CASSLAGGPEQFF. The CDR3 bases are TGTGCCAGCAGCTTAGCGGGGGGTCCGGAGCAGTTCTTC.

This clone was found many times. The J gene is TRBJ2-7, the V gene TRBV28; 8 bases agree with TRBD2. After removal of 5 bases from V and 0 bases from J, the junction contained 9 bases not matched to a gene. CDR3 length: 16 amino acids. Germline assignment: CDR1 MDHEN and CDR2 SYDVKM. The DNA of the CDR3 is TGTGCCAGCAGTCTCCCCCCGGGGGGGTACTCCTACGAGCAGTACTTC. Translation gives CASSLPPGGYSYEQYF.

The CDR3, as DNA: TGTGCCAGCAGGCTGGTTCTCGAAGGACAGGGCGGCTATGAGCAGTTCTTC. As protein: CASRLVLEGQGGYEQFF. The chain employs TRBV28 and TRBJ2-1; 8 nucleotides line up with TRBD1. Germline V CDR1 and CDR2: MDHEN, SYDVKM. The ends lost 6 bases at V and 8 bases at J; junction bases unmatched: 18. This CDR3 has 17 amino acids.

As to this clone: Other DNA sequences from this sample encode an identical CDR3 as well. This sequence joins TRBV5-1 and TRBJ2-3; TRBD1 aligns across 11 bases. The CDR3 is 15 amino acids. The germline gives CDR1 SGHRS, CDR2 YFSETQ. V trimming: 2 bases; J trimming: 2 bases; junction bases outside the gene matches: 1. CDR3 in DNA: TGCGCCAGCAGCTTTGGACAGGGGGCCACAGATACGCAGTATTTT. Protein: CASSFGQGATDTQYF.

This clone was recorded a few times. This chain uses TRBV5-1 with TRBJ1-2; 12 bases are a match to TRBD1. This CDR3 has 17 amino acids. The ends lost 0 bases at V and 1 base at J; junction bases unmatched: 4. The germline CDR1 and CDR2 sequences are SGHRS and YFSETQ. The CDR3 is CASSLGGTGGVNYGYTF. CDR3 in DNA: TGCGCCAGCAGCTTGGGAGGGACAGGGGGCGTTAACTATGGCTACACCTTC.

This clone was seen a few times. This chain links TRBV4-1 with TRBJ2-6; a weak D match, TRBD1 (6 bases). The CDR3 totals 16 residues. CDR1 and CDR2 (germline): MGHRA, YSYEKL. V lost 2 bases to trimming and J lost 4 bases, with 12 bases between them. This CDR3 is CASSQSTRGGANVLTF. For the CDR3, the DNA is TGCGCCAGCAGCCAATCCACTAGGGGGGGGGCCAACGTCCTGACTTTC.

The chain's CDR3 is CASSRLAGVDNEQFF. DNA for the CDR3: TGTGCCAGCAGCAGACTAGCGGGAGTAGATAATGAGCAGTTCTTC. The rearrangement links TRBV6-4 to TRBJ2-1; 12 bases align to TRBD2. The CDR3 is made up of 15 amino acids. V gave up 6 bases and J gave up 7 bases; unmatched junction bases: 7. CDR1 and CDR2 from the germline V gene are MRHNA and SNTAGT.

The gene calls are TRBV28 and TRBJ1-2; D not resolved. Germline V gene lookup returns CDR1 MDHEN and CDR2 SYDVKM. This CDR3 has 13 amino acids. Trimming pared 7 bases from V and 2 bases from J, leaving 11 bases between. In DNA, the CDR3 is TGTGCCAGCATCTCCCGCACAAACTATGGCTACACCTTC. Translation gives CASISRTNYGYTF.

V gene TRBV30 combines with J gene TRBJ2-7; D not certain. V lost 0 bases and J 0 bases, leaving 6 bases between the germline ends. CDR1 GTSNPN and CDR2 SVGIG come from the germline V gene (reference sequence). The CDR3 length is 13 residues. The CDR3 is CAWSVQSSYEQYF. The CDR3 DNA reads as TGTGCCTGGAGTGTACAGAGCTCCTACGAGCAGTACTTC.

CDR3 sequence (DNA): TGTGCCAGCAGCCGAAGGACGGAGGATATGGGGCCCCAGCATTTT. Amino acids: CASSRRTEDMGPQHF. The chain recombines TRBV5-5 with TRBJ1-5; D ambiguous. CDR1 SGHKS and CDR2 YYEKEE come from the germline V gene (reference sequence). The CDR3 totals 15 residues. V was cut by 4 bases and J by 9 bases, with 20 bases left in between.

This clone occurred once. This sequence joins TRBV6-5 and TRBJ2-1; 8 bases line up with TRBD2. V lost 7 bases to trimming and J lost 7 bases; unmatched junction nucleotides: 9. The length of the CDR3 is 14 residues. Germline V CDR1 and CDR2: MNHEY, SVGAGI. The CDR3 sequence: CASKTGLVENEQFF. CDR3 coding DNA: TGTGCCAGCAAGACGGGACTAGTTGAGAATGAGCAGTTCTTC.

The genes are TRBV29-1 and TRBJ2-2, with D uncertain. The CDR3 consists of 12 residues. V was shortened by 4 bases and J by 5 bases, with 8 bases between the two germline ends. CDR1 and CDR2 from the germline V gene are SQVTM and ANQGSEA. In DNA form, the CDR3 reads TGCAGCGTTGTTCCTACTACCGGGGAGCTGTTTTTT. Translation: CSVVPTTGELFF.

V usage is TRBV10-3 and J usage is TRBJ2-7; 8 nucleotides line up with TRBD2. Trimming took 0 bases from V and 6 from J; bases not matched to a gene: 7. CDR1 and CDR2 (germline): ENHRY, SYGVKD. The CDR3 is 15 residues long. CDR3 nucleotides: TGTGCCATCAGTGAGTCCAGCGGGAGTCTGGGCGAGCAGTACTTC. This sequence encodes CAISESSGSLGEQYF.

In DNA form, the CDR3 reads TGTGCCAGCTCACCACCTGACAGGGGACCCTACAATGAGCAGTTCTTC. This translates into CASSPPDRGPYNEQFF. The chain joins TRBV18 to TRBJ2-1, with 8 nucleotides matching TRBD1. CDR3 length: 16 amino acids. The V gene's germline CDR1 is KGHSH and CDR2 LQKENI. V was pared by 0 bases and J by 2 bases, with 3 bases of the junction left unmatched.

The CDR3 region is CSASRLYEQYF. The CDR3 nucleotides read TGCAGTGCGAGTAGACTTTACGAGCAGTACTTC. V is TRBV20-1 and J is TRBJ2-5; D unresolved. The end of the DNA is better explained by TRBJ2-7, so the J call may be wrong. The CDR3 totals 11 residues. Germline CDR1 is DFQATT and CDR2 is SNEGSKA (reference sequence).

The chain combines TRBV28 with TRBJ2-7; possibly TRBD2 for D (6 bases). The CDR3 has 14 amino acids. CDR1 is MDHEN, CDR2 SYDVKM, per germline. The germline V and J ends were trimmed by 11 bases and 1 base, with 18 bases remaining between them. The CDR3 bases are TGTGCCTCTAGGACCGGGGGTAGGTCCTACGAGCAGTACTTC. It is translated as CASRTGGRSYEQYF.

The chain recombines TRBV10-2 with TRBJ1-3; D is ambiguous. The V end lost 3 bases, the J end lost 0 bases, and 6 bases lay between the germline ends. CDR3 length: 14 amino acids. The germline CDR1 and CDR2 sequences are WSHSY and SAAADI. The CDR3 here is CASSEWLSGNTIYF. CDR3 nucleotides: TGCGCCAGCAGTGAATGGCTCTCTGGAAACACCATATATTTT.

The chain carries TRBV10-2 and TRBJ2-7; D remains ambiguous. The CDR3 has 14 residues. CDR1 and CDR2 from the germline V gene are WSHSY and SAAADI. V lost 6 bases to trimming and J lost 4 bases, with 16 bases between them. CDR3 bases: TGCGCCAGCAGCCTAAGATACCCAGGTTACGAGCAGTACTTC. This encodes CASSLRYPGYEQYF.

The CDR3 spells CATRTSGVSYEQYF. The CDR3 coding sequence is TGTGCCACACGGACTAGCGGGGTCTCCTACGAGCAGTACTTC. J is TRBJ2-7 and V is TRBV6-6; 12 bases match TRBD2. Germline V CDR1 and CDR2: MNHNY, SVGAGI (reference sequence). This CDR3 is 14 amino acids long. V lost 10 bases, J lost 0 bases, and 4 bases stayed unmatched.

V is TRBV2 and J is TRBJ2-3; 10 positions match TRBD1. The CDR3 loop spans 16 amino acids. Germline CDR1 and CDR2: SNHLY and FYNNEI. Losses at the gene ends were 3 bases for V and 4 bases for J; bases not matched to a gene: 7. CDR3 DNA: TGTGCCAGCAGTGAGACAGGGGGCAAGTTCGCAGATACGCAGTATTTT. This codes for CASSETGGKFADTQYF.

This sequence joins TRBV5-8 and TRBJ1-2; D uncertain. Germline CDR1 is SGHTS and CDR2 is YDEGEE. V lost 1 base and J 7 bases, leaving 11 bases between the germline ends. CDR3 size: 13 residues. The CDR3 reads CASSLRGAGGYTF. The CDR3 DNA is TGTGCCAGCAGCTTGAGAGGTGCTGGTGGCTACACCTTC.

A few counts support this clone. The chain links TRBV11-3 to TRBJ2-3; D is perhaps TRBD2 (6 bases). Trimming cost V 1 base and J 3 bases, with 11 bases left between them. From germline, CDR1 is SGHNT and CDR2 YENEEA. This CDR3 spans 15 amino acids. The CDR3 region is CASSLGREGTDTQYF. The CDR3 DNA reads TGTGCCAGCAGCTTAGGGCGGGAAGGTACAGATACGCAGTATTTT.

The chain is built from TRBV9 and TRBJ2-1, with 11 bases that match TRBD2. The ends lost 2 bases at V and 8 bases at J; junction bases unmatched: 9. Germline values: CDR1 SGDLS, CDR2 YYNGEE. This CDR3 is built from 16 residues. CDR3 sequence reads: CASSVSTSGKTDEQFF. CDR3 sequence (DNA): TGTGCCAGCAGCGTGTCGACTAGCGGGAAGACGGATGAGCAGTTCTTC.

For this clone: Other DNA sequences within the sample encode an identical CDR3. The chain recombines TRBV6-5 with TRBJ1-5; 7 positions match TRBD1. There are 15 residues in the CDR3. After removal of 2 bases from V and 2 bases from J, the junction contained 3 bases not matched to a gene. The V gene's germline CDR1 is MNHEY and CDR2 SVGAGI. The CDR3 region has the DNA TGTGCCAGCAGTTACCGACAGGGTCGCAATCAGCCCCAGCATTTT. This codes for CASSYRQGRNQPQHF.

The chain links TRBV27 to TRBJ2-3, with 11 bases lining up with TRBD2. Germline V gives CDR1 MNHEY, CDR2 SMNVEV (reference sequence). The CDR3 runs to 17 residues. J was trimmed by 6 bases and V by 8 bases; bases with no gene match: 16. The CDR3 nucleotides read TGTGCCAGCTCGCCCAGGGTAGCGGGAGGGCCGTTGGATACGCAGTATTTT. It encodes CASSPRVAGGPLDTQYF.

This chain links TRBV7-2 with TRBJ2-2; 8 positions match TRBD2. Per the germline V gene, CDR1 is SGHTA and CDR2 is FQGNSA. Germline trimming cut 4 bases from V and 5 bases from J; bases unmatched to any gene: 3. The CDR3 contains 14 residues. The CDR3 sequence is CASSWAGGTGELFF. The CDR3 DNA reads TGTGCCAGCAGCTGGGCGGGAGGAACCGGGGAGCTGTTTTTT.